Listed below are T cell receptor beta chains from one sample, sequenced in a study of siplizumab effects on memory and regulatory T cells. The data were produced by immunoSEQ multiplex PCR, yet TCRdb's version contains in-frame clones alone and is incomplete. The sample holds more than 95,000 clones, 93% seen once. Material: Tregs sorted from blood. These receptors were collected from a human donor in good health. CDR3s include the opening cysteine and the closing phenylalanine or tryptophan. Each record gives: V gene, CDR3 protein.

TRBV30 | CAWSRETQYF
TRBV20-1 | CSAGTAGTQYF
TRBV7-9 | CASSRGENYGYTF
TRBV7-2 | CASSLGGSPGTEAFF
TRBV30 | CASDRGSGANVLTF
TRBV5-1 | CASSYGLADGDTQYF
TRBV6-1 | CASGAGTVNSPLHF
TRBV23-1 | CASGWTGKYNEQFF
TRBV10-2 | CASSSWDRPYEQYF
TRBV2 | CASHGQGHNSPLHF
TRBV29-1 | CSVRTSSTDTQYF
TRBV5-4 | CASSLAQGPNNVLTF
TRBV11-2 | CASSLRNTEAFF
TRBV30 | CAWSRLKNIQYF
TRBV7-7 | CASSPGVEGIEQFF
TRBV7-2 | CASSLAASGSDTQYF
TRBV9 | CASSAGGELFF
TRBV6-1 | CASSALAGGNNEQFF
TRBV29-1 | CSVLRRDSFGGEQYF
TRBV5-1 | CASSRGQAAYEQYF
TRBV18 | CASSLGYEQYF
TRBV7-2 | CASSQSAMGETQYF
TRBV30 | CAWSVPGEQYF
TRBV2 | CASKTVLLPDTQYF
TRBV19 | CASSSSGGAGDTQYF
TRBV5-1 | CASSLSGTGELFF
TRBV5-1 | CASSLGTADTQYF
TRBV27 | CASSLSMESSYNSPLHF
TRBV28 | CASSPPTGFTGELFF
TRBV5-6 | CASSLVLGLAGELFF
TRBV27 | CASSPSVGGGGYTF
TRBV27 | CASSLRGPGGPEAFF
TRBV30 | CAWSVGGVETQYF